Sequencing of this T cell receptor (beta chain) was carried out in a study of blood T cell repertoires in COVID-19. Study as a whole: Acute and convalescent COVID-19 specimens originated in the United States, Italy and Spain.

Assignment of participants to cohorts was predicated upon participant-reported clinical history. Two negative PCRs, clearance, or symptom resolution had been documented for recovered Cohort 3 donors. Method: immunoSEQ multiplex PCR; TCRdb's copy keeps in-frame clones and lacks some. Of fewer than 300,000 clones listed, around 90% are singletons. There are 16 residues in the CDR3. The chain carries TRBV21-1 and TRBJ2-3; TRBD2 is the table's D call and was not checked against the DNA. TRBV21-1 is a listed pseudogene. Sample: PBMCs or T cells enriched from blood (not recorded which). This receptor was obtained from a woman in her twenties or thirties who had recovered from COVID-19. The CDR3 nucleotides are TGTGCCAGCAGCAAAAAAGGGACTAGGGGCACAGATACGCAGTATTTT. This codes for CASSKKGTRGTDTQYF.